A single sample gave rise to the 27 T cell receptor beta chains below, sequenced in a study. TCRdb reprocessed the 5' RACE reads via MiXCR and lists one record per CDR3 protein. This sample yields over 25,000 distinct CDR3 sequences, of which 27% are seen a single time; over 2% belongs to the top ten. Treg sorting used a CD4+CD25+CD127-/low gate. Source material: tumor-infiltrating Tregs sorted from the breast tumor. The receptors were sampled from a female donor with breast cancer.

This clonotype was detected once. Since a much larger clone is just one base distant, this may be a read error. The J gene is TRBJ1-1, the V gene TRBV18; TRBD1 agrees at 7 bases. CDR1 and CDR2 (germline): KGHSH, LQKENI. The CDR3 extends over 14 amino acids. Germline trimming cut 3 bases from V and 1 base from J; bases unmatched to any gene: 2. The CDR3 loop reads CASSPGTENTEAFF. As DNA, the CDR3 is TGTGCCAGCTCACCCGGGACAGAGAACACTGAAGCTTTCTTT.

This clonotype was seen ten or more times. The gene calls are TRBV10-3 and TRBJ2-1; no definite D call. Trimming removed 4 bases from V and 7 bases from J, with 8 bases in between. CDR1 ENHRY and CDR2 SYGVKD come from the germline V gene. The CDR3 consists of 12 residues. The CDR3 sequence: CAISGIWNEQFF. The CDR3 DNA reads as TGTGCCATCAGTGGAATTTGGAATGAGCAGTTCTTC.

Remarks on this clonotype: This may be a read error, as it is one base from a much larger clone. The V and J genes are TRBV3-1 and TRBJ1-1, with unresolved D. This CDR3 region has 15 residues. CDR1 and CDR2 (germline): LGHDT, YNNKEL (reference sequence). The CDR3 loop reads CASSQGLTRNTESFF. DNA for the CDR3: TGTGCCAGCAGCCAAGGGCTTACAAGGAACACTGAATCTTTCTTT.

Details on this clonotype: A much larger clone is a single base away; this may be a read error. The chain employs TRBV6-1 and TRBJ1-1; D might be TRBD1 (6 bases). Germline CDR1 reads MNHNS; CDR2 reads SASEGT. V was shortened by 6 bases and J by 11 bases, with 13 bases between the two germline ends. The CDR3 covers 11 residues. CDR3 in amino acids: CASSKQGRAFF. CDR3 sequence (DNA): TGTGCCAGCAGCAAACAGGGACGGGCTTTCTTT.

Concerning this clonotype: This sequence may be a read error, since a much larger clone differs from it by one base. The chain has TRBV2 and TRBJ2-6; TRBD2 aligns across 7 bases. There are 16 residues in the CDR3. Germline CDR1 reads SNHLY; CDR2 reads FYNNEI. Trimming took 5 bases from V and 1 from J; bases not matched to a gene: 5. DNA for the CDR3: TGTGCCAGCAGTAGCGGGGCGGGTTCTGGGGCCAACGTCCTGACTTTC. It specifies CASSSGAGSGANVLTF.

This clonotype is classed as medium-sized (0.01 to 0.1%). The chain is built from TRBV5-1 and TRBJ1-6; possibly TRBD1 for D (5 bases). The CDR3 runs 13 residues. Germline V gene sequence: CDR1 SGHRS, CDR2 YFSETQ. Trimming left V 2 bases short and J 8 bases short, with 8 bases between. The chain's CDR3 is CASSFGGDSPLHF. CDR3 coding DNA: TGCGCCAGCAGCTTTGGGGGGGATTCACCCCTCCACTTT.

CDR3 sequence reads: CASSQDRDPDTEAFF. DNA for the CDR3: TGTGCCAGCAGCCAAGACAGGGATCCGGACACTGAAGCTTTCTTT. The chain couples TRBV4-2 to TRBJ1-1; possible D gene TRBD1, 5 bases. CDR3 length: 15 amino acids. The V gene's germline CDR1 is LGHNA and CDR2 YNFKEQ. Trimming took off 0 bases at V and 3 bases at J, with 11 bases between the two ends.

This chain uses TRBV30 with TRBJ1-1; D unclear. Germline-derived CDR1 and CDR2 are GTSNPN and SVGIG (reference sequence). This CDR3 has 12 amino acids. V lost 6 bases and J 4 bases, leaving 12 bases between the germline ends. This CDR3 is CACLTRGTEAFF. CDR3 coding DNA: TGTGCCTGTCTGACCCGGGGCACTGAAGCTTTCTTT.

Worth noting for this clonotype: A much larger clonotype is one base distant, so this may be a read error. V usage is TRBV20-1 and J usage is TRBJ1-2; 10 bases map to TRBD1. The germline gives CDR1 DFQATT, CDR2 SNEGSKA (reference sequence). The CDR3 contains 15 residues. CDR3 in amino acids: CSAPEPGQGKGGHTF. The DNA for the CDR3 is TGCAGTGCTCCGGAACCGGGACAGGGGAAAGGTGGCCACACCTTC.

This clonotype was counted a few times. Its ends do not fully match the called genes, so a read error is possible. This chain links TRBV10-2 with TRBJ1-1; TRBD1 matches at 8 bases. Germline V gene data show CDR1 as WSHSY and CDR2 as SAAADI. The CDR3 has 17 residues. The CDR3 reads CASRWTGQKAMNTGALF. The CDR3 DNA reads TGCGCCAGCAGGTGGACAGGGCAAAAAGCAATGAACACTGGAGCTCTCTTT.

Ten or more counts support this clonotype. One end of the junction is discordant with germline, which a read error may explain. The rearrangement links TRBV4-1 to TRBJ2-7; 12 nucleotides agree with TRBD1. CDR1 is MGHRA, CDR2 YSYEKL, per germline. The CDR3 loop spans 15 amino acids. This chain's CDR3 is CASSRDRGPTGTLSF. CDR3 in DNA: TGCGCCAGCAGCCGGGACAGGGGGCCTACTGGAACATTGAGCTTC.

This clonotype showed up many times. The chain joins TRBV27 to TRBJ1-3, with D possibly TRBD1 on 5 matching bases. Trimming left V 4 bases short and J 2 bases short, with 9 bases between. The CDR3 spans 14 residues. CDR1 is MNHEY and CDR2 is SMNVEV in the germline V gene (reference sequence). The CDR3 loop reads CASSSDSTGNTIYF. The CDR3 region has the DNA TGTGCCAGCAGTTCCGACAGCACTGGAAACACCATATATTTT.

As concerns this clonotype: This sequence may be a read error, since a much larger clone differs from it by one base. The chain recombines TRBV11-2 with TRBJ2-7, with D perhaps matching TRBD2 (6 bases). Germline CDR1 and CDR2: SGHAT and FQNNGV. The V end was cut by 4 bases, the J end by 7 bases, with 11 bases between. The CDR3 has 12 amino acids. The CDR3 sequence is CASSWDWGEQYF. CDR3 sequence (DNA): TGTGCCAGCAGCTGGGACTGGGGTGAGCAGTACTTC. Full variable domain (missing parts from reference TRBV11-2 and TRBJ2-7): EAGVAQSPRYKIIEKRQSVAFWCNPISGHATLYWYQQILGQGPKLLIQFQNNGVVDDSQLPKDRFSAERLKGVDSTLKIQPAKLEDSAVYLCASSWDWGEQYFGPGTRLTVT.

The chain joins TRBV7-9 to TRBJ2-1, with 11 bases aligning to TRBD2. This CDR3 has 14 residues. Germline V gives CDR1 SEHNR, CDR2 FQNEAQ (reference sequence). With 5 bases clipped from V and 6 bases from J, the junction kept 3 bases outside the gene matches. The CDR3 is CASSPGLAVNEQFF. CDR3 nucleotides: TGTGCCAGCAGCCCGGGACTAGCGGTCAATGAGCAGTTCTTC.

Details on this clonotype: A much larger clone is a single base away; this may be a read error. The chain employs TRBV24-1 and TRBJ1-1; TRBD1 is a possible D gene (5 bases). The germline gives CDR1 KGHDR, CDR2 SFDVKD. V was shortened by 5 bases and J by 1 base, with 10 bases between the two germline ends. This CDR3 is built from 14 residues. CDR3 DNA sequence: TGTGCCACCAGTGGGGGCGGATCGAACACTGAAGCTTTCTTT. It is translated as CATSGGGSNTEAFF.

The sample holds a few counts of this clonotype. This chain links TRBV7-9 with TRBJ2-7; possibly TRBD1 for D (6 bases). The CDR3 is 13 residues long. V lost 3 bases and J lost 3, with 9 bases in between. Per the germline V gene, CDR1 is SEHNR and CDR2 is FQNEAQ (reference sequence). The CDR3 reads CASSFTGFYEQYF. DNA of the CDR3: TGTGCCAGCAGCTTCACAGGGTTCTACGAGCAGTACTTC.

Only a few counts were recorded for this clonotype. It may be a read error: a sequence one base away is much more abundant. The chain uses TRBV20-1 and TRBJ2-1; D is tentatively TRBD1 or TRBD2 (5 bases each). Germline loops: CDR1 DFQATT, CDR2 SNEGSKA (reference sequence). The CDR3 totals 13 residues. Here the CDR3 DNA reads TGCAGTGCTCCGGGACCGCCTCAGAATGGGCAGTTCTTC. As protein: CSAPGPPQNGQFF.

The CDR3 spells CASSLFPSAYNEQFF. The CDR3, as DNA: TGTGCCAGCAGCTTATTCCCTAGCGCTTACAATGAGCAGTTCTTC. This rearrangement joins TRBV7-9 to TRBJ2-1, with a tentative D call TRBD2 (6 bases). V dropped 2 bases and J dropped 4 bases, with 12 bases sitting between them. Germline V lookup: CDR1 SEHNR, CDR2 FQNEAQ (reference sequence). The CDR3 consists of 15 residues.

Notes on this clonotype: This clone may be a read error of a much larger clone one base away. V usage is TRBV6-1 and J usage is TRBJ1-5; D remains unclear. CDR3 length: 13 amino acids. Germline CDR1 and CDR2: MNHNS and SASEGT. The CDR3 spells CASGEFGKQPQHF. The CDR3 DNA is TGTGCCAGCGGTGAATTTGGTAAGCAGCCCCAGCATTTT.

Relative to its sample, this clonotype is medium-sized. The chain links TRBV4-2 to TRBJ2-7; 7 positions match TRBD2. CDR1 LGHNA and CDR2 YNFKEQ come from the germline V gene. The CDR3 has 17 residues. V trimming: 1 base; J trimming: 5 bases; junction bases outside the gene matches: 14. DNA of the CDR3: TGTGCCAGCAGCCAAGGCCCGGGGCGGGAGATAGTTAACGAGCAGTACTTC. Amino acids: CASSQGPGREIVNEQYF.

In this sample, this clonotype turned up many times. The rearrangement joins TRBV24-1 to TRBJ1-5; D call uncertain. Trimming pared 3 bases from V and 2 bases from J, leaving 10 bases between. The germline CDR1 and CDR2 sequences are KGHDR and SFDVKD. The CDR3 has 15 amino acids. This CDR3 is CATSDAGSGNQPQHF. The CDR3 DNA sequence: TGTGCCACCAGTGATGCCGGTAGCGGCAATCAGCCCCAGCATTTT.

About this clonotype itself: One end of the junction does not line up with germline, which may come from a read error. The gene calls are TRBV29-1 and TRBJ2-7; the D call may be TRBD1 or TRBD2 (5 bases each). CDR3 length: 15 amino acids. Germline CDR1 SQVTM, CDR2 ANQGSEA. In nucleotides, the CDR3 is TGCAGCGTTGAAGATTTACAGGAGGCTGAATACGGGCAGTACTTC. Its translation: CSVEDLQEAEYGQYF.

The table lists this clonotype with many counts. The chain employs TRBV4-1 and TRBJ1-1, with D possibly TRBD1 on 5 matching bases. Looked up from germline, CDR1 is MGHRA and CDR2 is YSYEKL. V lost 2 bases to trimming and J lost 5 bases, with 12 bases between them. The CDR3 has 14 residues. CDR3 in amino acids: CASSQSARGTEAFF. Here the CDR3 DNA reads TGCGCCAGCAGCCAAAGTGCGAGGGGAACTGAAGCTTTCTTT.

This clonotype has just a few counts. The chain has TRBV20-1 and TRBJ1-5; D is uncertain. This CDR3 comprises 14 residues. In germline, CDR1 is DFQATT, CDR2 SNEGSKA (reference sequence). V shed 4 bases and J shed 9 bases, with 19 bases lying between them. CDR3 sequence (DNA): TGCAGTGCTACAAAGCGGGCAGGAGCCAGGCCCCAGCATTTT. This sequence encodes CSATKRAGARPQHF.

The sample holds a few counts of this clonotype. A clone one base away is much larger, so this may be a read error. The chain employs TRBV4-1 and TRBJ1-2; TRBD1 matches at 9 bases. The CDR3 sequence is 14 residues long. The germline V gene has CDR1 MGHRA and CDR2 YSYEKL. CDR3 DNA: TGCGCCGGCAGCCAGGACAGGGGTGGCTATGGCTACACCTTC. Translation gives CAGSQDRGGYGYTF.

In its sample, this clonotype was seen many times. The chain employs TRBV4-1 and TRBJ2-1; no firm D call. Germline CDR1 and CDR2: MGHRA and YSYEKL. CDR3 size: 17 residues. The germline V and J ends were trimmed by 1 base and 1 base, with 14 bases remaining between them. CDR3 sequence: CASSQANMGFSYNEQFF. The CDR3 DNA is TGCGCCAGCAGCCAAGCCAACATGGGGTTTTCCTACAATGAGCAGTTCTTC.

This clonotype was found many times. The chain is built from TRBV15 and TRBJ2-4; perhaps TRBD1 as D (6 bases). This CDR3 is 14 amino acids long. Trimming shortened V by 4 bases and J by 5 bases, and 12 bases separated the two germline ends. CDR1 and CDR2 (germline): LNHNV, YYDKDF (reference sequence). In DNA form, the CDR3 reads TGTGCCACCAGCAAAACGGACAGACAAAACATTCAGTACTTC. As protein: CATSKTDRQNIQYF.